Presented here are 29 T cell receptor beta chains from one specimen sequenced in a study of CD8 T cells in ankylosing spondylitis. TCRdb re-derived calls from the 5' RACE reads in MiXCR, one entry per CDR3 protein. The repertoire holds fewer than 550,000 distinct CDR3 sequences, with about 5.7% as singletons. No antigen has been identified for these receptors. Regarding the study as a whole: Ankylosing spondylitis blood appeared to be characterized by a TCR beta motif of several highly homologous variants.

Sequencing input: blood, either unsorted or a sorted T cell fraction (not recorded which). These receptors all come from a male donor with ankylosing spondylitis.

The table lists this clonotype with a few counts. The chain joins TRBV28 to TRBJ1-3; unclear D gene. CDR1 and CDR2 from the germline V gene are MDHEN and SYDVKM. V was clipped by 3 bases and J by 4 bases, with 10 bases between them. This CDR3 is built from 14 residues. The CDR3 spells CASSFGSPGNTIYF. The CDR3 DNA sequence: TGTGCCAGCAGTTTTGGCTCACCCGGAAACACCATATATTTT.

This clonotype was counted ten times or more. The V gene is TRBV4-3, the J gene TRBJ2-3; no definite D call. The CDR3 consists of 14 residues. The V end lost 4 bases, the J end lost 0 bases, and 8 bases lay between the germline ends. The germline V gene has CDR1 LGHNA and CDR2 YSLEER. DNA of the CDR3: TGCGCCAGCAGCCTAGACACTAGCACAGATACGCAGTATTTT. This gives the protein CASSLDTSTDTQYF.

In this sample, this clonotype turned up many times. The rearrangement uses TRBV27 and TRBJ2-1, with D maybe TRBD1 (6 bases). Trimming shortened V by 8 bases and J by 5 bases, and 19 bases separated the two germline ends. Germline CDR1 reads MNHEY; CDR2 reads SMNVEV (reference sequence). The CDR3 is 15 amino acids. The CDR3 is CASRTGFWTDNEQFF. The CDR3 coding sequence is TGTGCCAGCCGAACAGGGTTTTGGACCGACAATGAGCAGTTCTTC.

This clonotype has a count of ten or more. The CDR3 DNA reads TGCGCCAGCAGCATCGGACAGGGCTCCTACGAGCAGTACTTC. Residues: CASSIGQGSYEQYF. V and J are TRBV5-1 and TRBJ2-7; the match to TRBD1 covers 8 bases. The junction had 3 bases not matched to a gene; V was cut back by 4 bases and J by 0 bases. This CDR3 contains 14 residues. Germline-derived CDR1 and CDR2 are SGHRS and YFSETQ. The variable domain in full, completed from reference TRBV5-1 and TRBJ2-7, reads KAGVTQTPRYLIKTRGQQVTLSCSPISGHRSVSWYQQTPGQGLQFLFEYFSETQRNKGNFPGRFSGRQFSNSRSEMNVSTLELGDSALYLCASSIGQGSYEQYFGPGTRLTVT.

This clonotype was detected only a few times. This rearrangement joins TRBV18 to TRBJ1-1, with D maybe TRBD1 (6 bases). Germline V gene lookup returns CDR1 KGHSH and CDR2 LQKENI. The CDR3 totals 14 residues. With 6 bases removed from V and 3 bases from J, the gap between germline ends came to 14 bases. Written as DNA, the CDR3 is TGTGCCAGCTCCCTAACAGGGAGGTACACTGAAGCTTTCTTT. Translated: CASSLTGRYTEAFF.

This chain links TRBV7-2 with TRBJ2-7; 9 nucleotides match TRBD2. The CDR3 is made up of 17 amino acids. CDR1 and CDR2 (germline): SGHTA, FQGNSA. V shed 2 bases and J 3 bases; nucleotides not matched to a gene: 11. CDR3 residues: CASSLTRLAEEVYEQYF. In DNA, the CDR3 is TGTGCCAGCAGCTTAACCCGACTAGCGGAAGAGGTCTACGAGCAGTACTTC.

As for this clonotype: A much larger clone lies a single base off, so this may be a read error. The J gene is TRBJ1-1, the V gene TRBV5-1, with 7 nucleotides matching TRBD1. Germline V gives CDR1 SGHRS, CDR2 YFSETQ. This CDR3 has 12 amino acids. The CDR3 loop is CTSSTGTDEAFF. Written as DNA, the CDR3 is TGCACCAGCAGCACCGGGACAGATGAAGCTTTCTTT.

This clonotype was found many times. The chain carries TRBV18 and TRBJ1-1; D uncertain. The CDR3 is 13 amino acids. Germline V gives CDR1 KGHSH, CDR2 LQKENI. V was clipped by 2 bases and J by 2 bases, with 6 bases between them. CDR3 in DNA: TGTGCCAGCTCACCAACATACAACACTGAAGCTTTCTTT. It yields the protein CASSPTYNTEAFF.

The sample holds many counts of this clonotype. J is TRBJ2-1 and V is TRBV5-1; a weak D match, TRBD1 (6 bases). The CDR3 covers 15 residues. Looked up from germline, CDR1 is SGHRS and CDR2 is YFSETQ. Trimming removed 2 bases at V and 7 bases at J, with 16 bases between. CDR3 region: CASSFYGTYENEQFF. The CDR3 coding sequence is TGCGCCAGCAGCTTCTACGGGACATATGAGAATGAGCAGTTCTTC.

This clonotype was counted ten times or more. The chain has TRBV18 and TRBJ2-7; D might be TRBD2 (5 bases). V lost 4 bases to trimming and J lost 3 bases, with 10 bases between them. From germline, CDR1 is KGHSH and CDR2 LQKENI. The CDR3 runs to 13 residues. CDR3 amino acids: CASSHGLFYEQYF. In DNA, the CDR3 is TGTGCCAGCTCACACGGACTGTTCTACGAGCAGTACTTC.

This clonotype was observed many times. V gene TRBV12-3 or TRBV12-4 combines with J gene TRBJ2-4; D may be TRBD1 or TRBD2 (5 bases each). The CDR3 consists of 13 residues. V gave up 3 bases and J gave up 10 bases, with 13 bases separating them. This CDR3 is CASSFSRDGIQYF. The CDR3 DNA follows: TGTGCCAGCAGTTTCTCCAGGGACGGAATTCAGTACTTC.

The rearrangement joins TRBV20-1 to TRBJ2-5; TRBD2 matches at 8 bases. Germline-derived CDR1 and CDR2 are DFQATT and SNEGSKA (reference sequence). V dropped 3 bases and J dropped 1; count of bases not matched to a gene: 4. This CDR3 is built from 14 residues. This CDR3 is CSASLAGPQETQYF. The CDR3 DNA reads as TGCAGTGCTAGCCTAGCGGGCCCCCAAGAGACCCAGTACTTC.

This clonotype was detected many times. This chain uses TRBV6-5 with TRBJ1-2; D gene ambiguous. Germline loops: CDR1 MNHEY, CDR2 SVGAGI. The CDR3 totals 16 residues. With 4 bases removed from V and 0 bases from J, the gap between germline ends came to 15 bases. In nucleotides, the CDR3 is TGTGCCAGCAGTTCCCGACCGATACTTCCTAACTATGGCTACACCTTC. Translation: CASSSRPILPNYGYTF.

This clonotype has a count of ten or more. The V call is TRBV6-1, the J call TRBJ1-2, with D possibly TRBD1 on 6 matching bases. Trimming removed 7 bases from V and 4 bases from J, with 16 bases in between. CDR3 length equals 14 residues. CDR1 MNHNS and CDR2 SASEGT come from the germline V gene. The CDR3 sequence: CASKSQGNIYGYTF. The CDR3 nucleotides are TGTGCCAGCAAATCACAGGGAAACATCTATGGCTACACCTTC.

This chain uses TRBV6-5 with TRBJ2-7, with 11 positions matching TRBD2. Germline lookup yields CDR1 MNHEY and CDR2 SVGAGI. The CDR3 runs to 15 residues. V was clipped by 4 bases and J by 6 bases; unmatched bases: 8. This CDR3 reads CASSSMLAGGREQYF. In DNA form, the CDR3 reads TGTGCCAGCAGTTCCATGCTAGCGGGAGGCCGCGAGCAGTACTTC.

This rearrangement joins TRBV2 to TRBJ1-6; no reliable D call. Between the trimmed V and J ends, which lost 7 bases and 9 bases, there was a span of 19 bases. The V gene's germline CDR1 is SNHLY and CDR2 FYNNEI. This CDR3 has 15 residues. In DNA, the CDR3 is TGTGCCAGCACCTTCACTGGGCAAGTGGGTTCACCCCTCCACTTT. Protein: CASTFTGQVGSPLHF.

This clonotype was seen a handful of times. V gene TRBV5-1 combines with J gene TRBJ1-1, with D perhaps matching TRBD1 (6 bases). The CDR3 consists of 15 residues. The germline V gene encodes CDR1 SGHRS and CDR2 YFSETQ. Trimming removed 0 bases from V and 4 bases from J, with 13 bases in between. Here the CDR3 reads CASSLVSRGFTEAFF. CDR3 coding DNA: TGCGCCAGCAGCTTGGTTTCCAGGGGCTTCACTGAAGCTTTCTTT. The whole variable domain, filled in from reference TRBV5-1 and TRBJ1-1, reads KAGVTQTPRYLIKTRGQQVTLSCSPISGHRSVSWYQQTPGQGLQFLFEYFSETQRNKGNFPGRFSGRQFSNSRSEMNVSTLELGDSALYLCASSLVSRGFTEAFFGQGTRLTVV.

The chain employs TRBV28 and TRBJ2-2; D gene unclear. V was cut by 3 bases and J by 3 bases, with 8 bases left in between. The germline V gene encodes CDR1 MDHEN and CDR2 SYDVKM. The CDR3 is 14 amino acids. CDR3 protein: CASSFGVDTGELFF. The CDR3 DNA reads TGTGCCAGCAGTTTTGGTGTGGACACCGGGGAGCTGTTTTTT.

This clonotype was seen ten or more times. This sequence joins TRBV5-1 and TRBJ2-3, with TRBD2 matching over 8 bases. The ends lost 3 bases at V and 0 bases at J; junction bases unmatched: 6. Germline V lookup: CDR1 SGHRS, CDR2 YFSETQ. The CDR3 is 16 amino acids. The CDR3 DNA reads TGCGCCAGCAGCTCCTACGGGAGGGCTAGCACAGATACGCAGTATTTT. This encodes CASSSYGRASTDTQYF. Variable domain in full (rest from reference TRBV5-1 and TRBJ2-3): KAGVTQTPRYLIKTRGQQVTLSCSPISGHRSVSWYQQTPGQGLQFLFEYFSETQRNKGNFPGRFSGRQFSNSRSEMNVSTLELGDSALYLCASSSYGRASTDTQYFGPGTRLTVL.

This clonotype appeared many times. The rearrangement joins TRBV29-1 to TRBJ1-4; D may be TRBD1 (5 bases). The CDR3 has 12 residues. Germline V gives CDR1 SQVTM, CDR2 ANQGSEA. V lost 6 bases and J lost 4, with 9 bases in between. CDR3 nucleotides: TGCAGCGTCCAGGGTCTTAATGAAAAACTGTTTTTT. Amino acids: CSVQGLNEKLFF.

This clonotype was seen repeatedly, ten times or more. J is TRBJ1-6 and V is TRBV28, with 7 bases fitting TRBD1. The CDR3 is made up of 15 amino acids. Unmatched junction bases numbered 9, after V lost 6 bases and J lost 7 bases. Germline V gene data show CDR1 as MDHEN and CDR2 as SYDVKM. CDR3 region: CASRNDRAWNSPLHF. The DNA of the CDR3 is TGTGCCAGCAGGAACGACAGGGCTTGGAATTCACCCCTCCACTTT.

This clonotype has ten or more counts. The V call is TRBV12-3 or TRBV12-4, the J call TRBJ1-2; weak D call: TRBD1 (6 bases). V lost 2 bases to trimming and J lost 4 bases, with 11 bases between them. The CDR3 runs 14 residues. The CDR3 loop is CASSLKGVGYGYTF. The DNA of the CDR3 is TGTGCCAGCAGTTTAAAGGGGGTTGGCTATGGCTACACCTTC.

This clonotype appeared a few times. The gene calls are TRBV7-9 and TRBJ2-1; D call uncertain. The germline V gene has CDR1 SEHNR and CDR2 FQNEAQ (reference sequence). V dropped 4 bases and J dropped 6 bases, with 13 bases sitting between them. This CDR3 is built from 14 residues. CDR3 sequence reads: CASSWVKPSNEQFF. The CDR3 DNA reads TGTGCCAGCAGCTGGGTTAAGCCGTCCAATGAGCAGTTCTTC.

This clonotype was counted ten times or more. The rearrangement links TRBV12-3 or TRBV12-4 to TRBJ2-2; D remains ambiguous. The CDR3 length is 13 residues. The V end was cut by 5 bases, the J end by 0 bases, with 4 bases between. Here the CDR3 reads CASSDTNTGELFF. CDR3 bases: TGTGCCAGCAGTGATACGAACACCGGGGAGCTGTTTTTT.

This clonotype was observed many times. CDR3 nucleotides: TGCGCCAGCAGCTTGTTGTCAGGGGACTACGAGCAGTACTTC. Translated: CASSLLSGDYEQYF. The V call is TRBV5-1, the J call TRBJ2-7, with a weak D call TRBD1 (6 bases). The CDR3 runs 14 residues. The ends were cut back, 1 base at V and 3 bases at J, with 11 bases in the middle. CDR1 and CDR2 (germline): SGHRS, YFSETQ.

In its sample, this clonotype was seen many times. This rearrangement joins TRBV9 to TRBJ2-7; D is possibly TRBD1 (6 bases). With 0 bases removed from V and 5 bases from J, the gap between germline ends came to 12 bases. This CDR3 comprises 14 residues. Germline V gene lookup returns CDR1 SGDLS and CDR2 YYNGEE. The CDR3 protein is CASSVVGARNEQYF. CDR3 DNA: TGTGCCAGCAGCGTAGTGGGGGCGCGAAACGAGCAGTACTTC.

This clonotype occurred many times. The genes are TRBV4-2 and TRBJ1-5; TRBD1 aligns across 7 bases. After removal of 2 bases from V and 5 bases from J, the junction contained 3 bases not matched to a gene. The CDR3 spans 14 residues. Germline CDR1 reads LGHNA; CDR2 reads YNFKEQ. CDR3 in amino acids: CASSQQGGDQPQHF. The CDR3 bases are TGTGCCAGCAGCCAACAGGGGGGGGATCAGCCCCAGCATTTT.

At least ten counts were recorded for this clonotype. The rearrangement links TRBV4-2 to TRBJ2-1; no definite D call. Germline CDR1 and CDR2: LGHNA and YNFKEQ. The CDR3 extends over 15 amino acids. V lost 4 bases and J lost 5, with 15 bases in between. The CDR3 is CASSRELLGNNEQFF. The DNA of the CDR3 is TGTGCCAGCAGCCGCGAGCTGCTGGGGAACAATGAGCAGTTCTTC.

The V and J genes are TRBV28 and TRBJ2-7, with 10 bases that match TRBD2. Germline CDR1 MDHEN, CDR2 SYDVKM. The V and J ends lost 4 bases and 9 bases, in that order; junction bases with no gene match: 12. The CDR3 loop spans 15 amino acids. The chain's CDR3 is CASSSSSGSGRLQYF. In DNA, the CDR3 is TGTGCCAGCAGTTCTTCTAGCGGGAGTGGTCGTTTGCAGTACTTC.